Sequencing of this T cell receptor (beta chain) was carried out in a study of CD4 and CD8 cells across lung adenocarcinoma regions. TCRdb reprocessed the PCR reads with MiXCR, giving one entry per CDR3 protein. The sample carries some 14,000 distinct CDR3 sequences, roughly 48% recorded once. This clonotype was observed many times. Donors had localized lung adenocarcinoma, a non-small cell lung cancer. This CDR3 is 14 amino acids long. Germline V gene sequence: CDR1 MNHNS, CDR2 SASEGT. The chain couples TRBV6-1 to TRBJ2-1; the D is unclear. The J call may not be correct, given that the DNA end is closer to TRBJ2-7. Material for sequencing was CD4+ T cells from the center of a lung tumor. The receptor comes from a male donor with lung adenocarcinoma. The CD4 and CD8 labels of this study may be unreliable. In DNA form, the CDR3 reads TGTGCCAGCAGGACCGGGTCCTTTTCCTACGAGCAGTACTTC. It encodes CASRTGSFSYEQYF.